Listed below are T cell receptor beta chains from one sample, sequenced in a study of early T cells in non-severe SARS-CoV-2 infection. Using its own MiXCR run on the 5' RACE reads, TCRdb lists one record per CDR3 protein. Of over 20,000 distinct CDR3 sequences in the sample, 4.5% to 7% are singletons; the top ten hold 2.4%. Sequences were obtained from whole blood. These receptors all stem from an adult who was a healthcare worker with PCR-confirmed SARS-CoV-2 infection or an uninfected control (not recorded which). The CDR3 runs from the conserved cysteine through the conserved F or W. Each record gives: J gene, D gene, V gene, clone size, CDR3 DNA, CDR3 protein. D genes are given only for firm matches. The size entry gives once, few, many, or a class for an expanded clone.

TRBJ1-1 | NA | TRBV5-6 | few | TGTGCCAGCAGTTTTCAGGTGAACACTGAAGCTTTCTTT | CASSFQVNTEAFF
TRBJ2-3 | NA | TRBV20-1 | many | TGCAGTGCTAGTTTTGTGCATGAGGGGCCAGATACGCAGTATTTT | CSASFVHEGPDTQYF
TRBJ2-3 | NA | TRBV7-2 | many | TGTGCCAGCGGGCCGGGGTCCGGACCTAGCACAGATACGCAGTATTTT | CASGPGSGPSTDTQYF
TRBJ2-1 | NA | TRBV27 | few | TGTGCCAGCAGTTCCAACCCGGGCAATGAGCAGTTCTTC | CASSSNPGNEQFF
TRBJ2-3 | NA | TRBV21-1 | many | TGTGCCAGCTGTCCTAGCACAGATACGCAGTATTTT | CASCPSTDTQYF
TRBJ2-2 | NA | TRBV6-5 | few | TGTGCCAGCAACACAGGGAGGGTCACCGGGGAGCTGTTTTTT | CASNTGRVTGELFF
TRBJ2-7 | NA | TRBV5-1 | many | TGCGCCAGCAGCGGCAGAAACTTAGGCGAGCAGTACTTC | CASSGRNLGEQYF
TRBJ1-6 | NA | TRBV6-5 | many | TGTGCCAGCAGCGACAGGTGGCGGAATTCACCCCTCCACTTT | CASSDRWRNSPLHF
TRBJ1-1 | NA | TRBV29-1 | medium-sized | TGCAGCGTTGTTGTTACTGAAGCTTTCTTT | CSVVVTEAFF
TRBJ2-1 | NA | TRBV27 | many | TGTGCCAGCAAAACATGCAGGGGTGGGCATCTCTCCTACAATGAGCAGTTCTTC | CASKTCRGGHLSYNEQFF
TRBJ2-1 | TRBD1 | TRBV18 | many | TGTGCCAGCTCACCGGGGACAGGGGGCCACCCTACCTACAATGAGCAGTTCTTC | CASSPGTGGHPTYNEQFF
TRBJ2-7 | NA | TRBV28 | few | TGTGCCAGCAGCCTCGACGTTGGTTTAAGCTCCTACGAGCAGTACTTC | CASSLDVGLSSYEQYF